This TCR beta chain was captured in a study of blood T cell repertoires in COVID-19. Original methodology: Amplification from reference gene primers served as the basis for estimated nucleated cell counts. Method: immunoSEQ multiplex PCR; TCRdb's copy keeps in-frame clones and lacks some. From that table come the V and J calls and clone size; the DNA was used to work out D and trimming. The data contain some 200,000 clones, approximately 80% of them seen just once; the ten biggest clones take up 1.3%. The germline V gene has CDR1 PRHDT and CDR2 FYEKMQ (reference sequence). Unmatched junction bases numbered 4, after V lost 4 bases and J lost 4 bases. The CDR3 sequence is 14 residues long.

Sequenced: PBMCs or T cells enriched from blood (not recorded which). This TCR was recovered from a woman aged 40 to 50 with acute COVID-19. V gene TRBV13 combines with J gene TRBJ2-1; TRBD1 agrees at 7 bases. CDR3 protein: CASSSLGQYNEQFF. The CDR3 DNA reads TGTGCCAGCAGCTCCCTGGGACAGTACAATGAGCAGTTCTTC.